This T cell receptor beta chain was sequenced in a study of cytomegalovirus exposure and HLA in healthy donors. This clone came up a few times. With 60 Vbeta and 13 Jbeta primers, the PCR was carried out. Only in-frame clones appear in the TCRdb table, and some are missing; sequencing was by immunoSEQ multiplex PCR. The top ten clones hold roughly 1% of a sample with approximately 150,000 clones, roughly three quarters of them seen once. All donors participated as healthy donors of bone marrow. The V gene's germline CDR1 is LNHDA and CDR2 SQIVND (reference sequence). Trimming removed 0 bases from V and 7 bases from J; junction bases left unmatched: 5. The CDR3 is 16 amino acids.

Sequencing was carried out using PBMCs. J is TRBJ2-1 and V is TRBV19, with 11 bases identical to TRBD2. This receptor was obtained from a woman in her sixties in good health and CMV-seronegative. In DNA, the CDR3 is TGTGCCAGTAGTATAGATTTAGCGGGAGGGCCAAATGAGCAGTTCTTC. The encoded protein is CASSIDLAGGPNEQFF.